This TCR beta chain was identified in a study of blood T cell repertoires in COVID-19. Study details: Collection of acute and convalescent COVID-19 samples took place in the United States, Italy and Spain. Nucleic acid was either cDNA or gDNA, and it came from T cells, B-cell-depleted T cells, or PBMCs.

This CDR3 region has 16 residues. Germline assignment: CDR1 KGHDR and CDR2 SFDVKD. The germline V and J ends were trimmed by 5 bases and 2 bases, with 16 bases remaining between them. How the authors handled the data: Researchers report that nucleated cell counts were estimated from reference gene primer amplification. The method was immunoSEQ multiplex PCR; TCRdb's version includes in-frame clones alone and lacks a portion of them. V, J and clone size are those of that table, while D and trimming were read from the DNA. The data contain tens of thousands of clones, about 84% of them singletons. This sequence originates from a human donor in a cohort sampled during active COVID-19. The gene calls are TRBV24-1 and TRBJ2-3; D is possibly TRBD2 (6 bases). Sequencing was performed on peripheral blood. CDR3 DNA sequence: TGTGCCACCAGTGCTGCGGGACGCCGAGCCACAGATACGCAGTATTTT. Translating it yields CATSAAGRRATDTQYF.